This TCR beta chain stems from a study of regulatory T cells in long-lasting Graves disease (dated by TCRdb to about 2021). In the study overall: In the newly diagnosed Graves' disease group, patients had been taking antithyroid drugs for less than 3 months. A total of roughly 35 samples were covered by TCR sequencing, comprising some 13 persistent and about 20 newly diagnosed Graves' disease patients. The study took place in China and was registered as a clinical trial. Persistent Graves' disease patients were compared with newly diagnosed Graves' disease patients by peripheral blood TCR sequencing and RNA sequencing. The full study reports these points: Preferential use of TRBV28, TRBJ1-2 and TRBJ2-5 was observed in persistent disease, whereas TRBV20-1 and TRBJ2-1 were favored in newly diagnosed disease. Compared with newly diagnosed patients, persistent Graves' disease patients had lower TCR Shannon entropy and fewer highly expanded clones, which suggests clonal expansion. Sequencing and analysis were restricted to the TCR beta chain. The small sample size was acknowledged by the authors as a limitation that may reduce accuracy. Because the primary lesion, thyroid tissue, could not be accessed, the study looked at peripheral blood alone. A larger number of public clonotypes was shared among persistent patients (fewer than 3,000) than among newly diagnosed patients (roughly 980).

Read against the paper, the sample's time point label means: newly diagnosed GD, antithyroid drugs for less than 3 months. RNA was extracted from PBMCs in TRIzol for both TCR sequencing and RNA sequencing. Graves' disease was diagnosed according to American Thyroid Association guidelines. Patients for the study were recruited at an endocrinology department in Xi'an, China. From each patient, roughly 9 milliliters of peripheral blood was collected into an EDTA anticoagulant tube. Ficoll Paque Plus density gradient separation was used to isolate PBMCs, and no further T cell sorting was done. An Agilent 2100 Bioanalyzer and agarose gel were used to check RNA quality, while a NanoDrop 2000 measured RNA concentration. The library was prepared using multiplex PCR. Instrument on record: Illumina HiSeq 4000. iRepertoire HTBI primers and Arm-PCR amplification of CDR3 regions were used to construct TCR beta libraries. Gel purification was performed on PCR products prior to sequencing. Per the original workflow: Gene usage analysis of CDR3 amino acid clonotypes used the roughly 60 TRBV and around 13 TRBJ segments found across samples. COPE and FqMerger were used to merge filtered high-quality paired reads into contigs. BLAST was used to align contigs to the IMGT TRBV, TRBD and TRBJ reference genes, and CDR3 was defined following IMGT. Clonotypes above 0.1% frequency were classified as highly expanded clones. Shannon entropy served as the measure of repertoire diversity, while the Gini coefficient captured V-J evenness. A clonotype found in more than one individual was treated as public. The public sequencing data were trimmed at Q25 with fastp and processed into clonotypes with MiXCR by TCRdb, which kept only in-frame beta chains. Every distinct CDR3 protein forms one entry, paired with its most common genes and DNA. What appears here as the V and J calls and clone size reflects TCRdb's work, not the paper's. For this sample the table gives 500,000 or so distinct CDR3 sequences, of which 14% were detected only once. The ten largest account for over 15% of the sample.

This clonotype was seen many times. The target of this receptor is not known. No base-level quality is on record; no much larger clone is a single base apart. Including cysteine and phenylalanine, the CDR3 has 15 amino acids. Only the CDR3 region is kept as DNA, spanning 45 bases read in frame from base 1. Germline trimming amounts to 5 bases on V and 3 bases on J, with 4 as the count of junction bases outside the gene matches. This same sample was also taken into another study, of T cells in Graves' hyperthyroidism and ophthalmopathy. The second paper further reports: A patient counted as having stable Graves' hyperthyroidism if no progression to ophthalmopathy occurred over 18 months of follow-up. The hyperthyroidism patients were between 18 and 65 years old and newly diagnosed, with a disease duration of less than 2 months. Patients with uncontrolled infections, other autoimmune diseases, pregnancy or lactation were excluded. Clinical symptoms, serum thyroxine and TRAb, thyroid ultrasound, and orbital computed tomography formed the basis for the diagnoses. The TCR CDR3 was subjected to a first round of RT-PCR using the HTBI primer set and the Qiagen OneStep RT-PCR kit. Most expanded thyroid clonotypes (frequency above 0.001) were also detected in blood, a finding suggesting that blood repertoires may reflect thyroid immune responses. A model built on a 13 V-J signature distinguished ophthalmopathy from stable hyperthyroidism, reaching roughly 88% sensitivity and 81% to 83% specificity in cross-validation and 80%/75% in testing. In validation, the model predicted progression to ophthalmopathy with approximately 70% sensitivity and approximately 78% specificity, a median of roughly seven months before onset. A discovery cohort of 95 to 100 patients, roughly 40 with Graves' ophthalmopathy and over 55 with stable Graves' hyperthyroidism, was used to find distinguishing TCR V-J signatures. An independent validation cohort of under 20 hyperthyroidism patients and 17 patients who later progressed to ophthalmopathy tested prospective prediction of ophthalmopathy. For training and testing, the 100 or so patients in the discovery cohort were randomly divided in a 7:3 ratio. Thyroid tissue and blood T-cell repertoires from about six Graves' hyperthyroidism patients were also compared in the study. Following sampling, methimazole starting at 30 mg daily was given to hyperthyroidism patients, and high-dose intravenous methylprednisolone was given to ophthalmopathy patients. A second multiplex PCR round built the libraries, followed by size selection and purification. Sequencing of the libraries was done on an Illumina HiSeq2000 using paired-end 100 bp reads. Raw data were processed with SOAPnuke, discarding reads with adapters, uncalled bases, mean Phred below 15, or no exact constant-primer or identifier match. High-quality paired reads were merged with COPE v1.2.5, and unique nucleotide sequences were defined as clonotypes. MiTCR v1.1 was used to align clonotypes to the IMGT TRBV, TRBD and TRBJ reference segments. Only V-J combinations with frequency above 0.0001, covering about 99% of repertoires, were analysed. A TCS score was defined as the ratio of F50 (clonal expansion) to E x V (chaos), with BLOSUM62-based TCRdist applied between CDR3 peptides within each V-J. Welch's t-statistics and random forest reduced approximately 520 V-J features to 13, which were used in a naive Bayes classifier (R e1071). Sample size was not statistically predetermined, and blinding of investigators to group allocation was not performed. TCR Vbeta CDR3 sequencing of roughly 140 peripheral blood samples (around 45 ophthalmopathy, about 80 hyperthyroidism and roughly 17 progressor patients) is reported in the paper.

The sample in question was peripheral blood mononuclear cells (PBMCs), obtained at new diagnosis, from a patient treated with antithyroid drugs. The clonotype originates from a woman aged 45-65 years with Graves disease. Donor details come from another sample of the same person, matched by shared clones. The chain is assembled from TRBV12-3 or TRBV12-4 and TRBJ1-5, and 10 bases in between align with TRBD1. The nucleotide sequence reads TGTGCCAGCAGTCCGGGACAGGGGACCAATCAGCCCCAGCATTTT. It translates to CASSPGQGTNQPQHF.